This T cell receptor beta chain was sequenced in a study of CD8 T cells in ankylosing spondylitis. This clonotype was found many times. TCRdb re-derived calls from the 5' RACE reads in MiXCR, one entry per CDR3 protein. The sample has 150,000 to 200,000 distinct CDR3 sequences; roughly 13% are singletons. Germline V gene sequence: CDR1 DFQATT, CDR2 SNEGSKA (reference sequence). V was pared by 1 base and J by 7 bases, with 11 bases between. CDR3 length: 14 amino acids. V gene TRBV20-1 combines with J gene TRBJ1-6; D perhaps matches TRBD1 (6 bases). This TCR came from a female donor with ankylosing spondylitis or in good health (not recorded which). The sample consisted of blood, either unsorted or a sorted T cell fraction (not recorded which). CDR3 DNA sequence: TGCAGTGCTAGAGTACAGGGCTCAAATTCACCCCTCCACTTT. Translating it yields CSARVQGSNSPLHF.